Sequencing of this T cell receptor (beta chain) was carried out in a study of Graves' ophthalmopathy and Graves' hyperthyroidism. Amplifying from RNA transcripts, the study obtained TCR beta CDR3 regions. First-round RT-PCR with HTBI primers preceded a second-round multiplex PCR. TCRdb redid the calling of the multiplex PCR reads with MiXCR, one entry per CDR3 protein. Here the sample spans about 1.2 million distinct CDR3 sequences, approximately 35% being singletons. The CDR3 length is 13 residues. The V end lost 10 bases, the J end lost 6 bases, and 18 bases lay between the germline ends. Germline-derived CDR1 and CDR2 are ENHRY and SYGVKD. This clonotype has only a few counts.

The clonotype was recovered from an adult man with Graves' hyperthyroidism. Material for sequencing was peripheral blood or thyroid tissue (not recorded which). The V and J genes are TRBV10-3 and TRBJ1-2; D call uncertain. DNA for the CDR3: TGTGCCACCGGGAGTTCATCTTACGATGGCTACACCTTC. Amino acid sequence: CATGSSSYDGYTF.